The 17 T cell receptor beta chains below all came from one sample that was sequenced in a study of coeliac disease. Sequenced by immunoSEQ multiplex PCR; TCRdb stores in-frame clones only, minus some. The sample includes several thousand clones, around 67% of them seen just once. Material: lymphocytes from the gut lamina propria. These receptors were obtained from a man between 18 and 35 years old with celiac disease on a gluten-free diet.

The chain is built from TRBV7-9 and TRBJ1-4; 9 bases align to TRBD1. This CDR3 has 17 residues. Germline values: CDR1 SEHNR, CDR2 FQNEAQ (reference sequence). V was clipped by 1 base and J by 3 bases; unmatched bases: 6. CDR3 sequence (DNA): TGTGCCAGCAGCTTAGGAGTACAGGGGGCCTCTAATGAAAAACTGTTTTTT. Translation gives CASSLGVQGASNEKLFF.

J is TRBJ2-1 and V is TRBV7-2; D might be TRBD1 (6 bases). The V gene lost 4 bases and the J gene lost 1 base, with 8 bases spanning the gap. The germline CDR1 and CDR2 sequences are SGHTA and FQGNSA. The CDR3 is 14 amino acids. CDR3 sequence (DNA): TGTGCCAGCAGCTGGGGGCCTTCCTACAATGAGCAGTTCTTC. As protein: CASSWGPSYNEQFF.

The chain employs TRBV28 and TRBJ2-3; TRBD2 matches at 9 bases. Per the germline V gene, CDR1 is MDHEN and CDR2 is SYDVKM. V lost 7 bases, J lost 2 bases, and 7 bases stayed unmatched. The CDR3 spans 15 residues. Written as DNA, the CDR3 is TGTGCCAGCATGGAAGTAGCGGGGGACACAGATACGCAGTATTTT. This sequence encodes CASMEVAGDTDTQYF.

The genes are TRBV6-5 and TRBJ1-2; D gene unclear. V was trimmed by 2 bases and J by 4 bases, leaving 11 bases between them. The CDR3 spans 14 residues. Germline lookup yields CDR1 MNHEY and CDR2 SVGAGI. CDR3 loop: CASSYDKAPYGYTF. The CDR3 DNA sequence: TGTGCCAGCAGTTACGACAAAGCTCCCTATGGCTACACCTTC.

This CDR3 reads CASSPGQGGEAFF. Written as DNA, the CDR3 is TGTGCCAGCTCACCCGGACAGGGGGGTGAAGCTTTCTTT. J is TRBJ1-1 and V is TRBV18, with 10 bases matching TRBD1. CDR1 is KGHSH, CDR2 LQKENI, per germline. V shed 3 bases and J 7 bases; nucleotides not matched to a gene: 2. The length of the CDR3 is 13 residues.

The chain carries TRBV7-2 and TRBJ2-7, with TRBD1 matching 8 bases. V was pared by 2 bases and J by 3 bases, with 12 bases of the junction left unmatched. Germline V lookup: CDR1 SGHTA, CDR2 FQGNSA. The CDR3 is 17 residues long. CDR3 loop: CASSLNAGTGLFYEQYF. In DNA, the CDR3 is TGTGCCAGCAGCTTAAACGCCGGGACAGGCTTATTCTACGAGCAGTACTTC.

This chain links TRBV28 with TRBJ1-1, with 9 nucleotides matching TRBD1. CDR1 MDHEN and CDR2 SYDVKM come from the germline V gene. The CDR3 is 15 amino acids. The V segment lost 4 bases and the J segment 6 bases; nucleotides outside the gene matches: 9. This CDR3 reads CASSSQGAGTPEAFF. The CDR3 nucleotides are TGTGCCAGCAGTTCACAGGGGGCGGGTACCCCTGAAGCTTTCTTT. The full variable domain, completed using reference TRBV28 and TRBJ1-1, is DVKVTQSSRYLVKRTGEKVFLECVQDMDHENMFWYRQDPGLGLRLIYFSYDVKMKEKGDIPEGYSVSREKKERFSLILESASTNQTSMYLCASSSQGAGTPEAFFGQGTRLTVV.

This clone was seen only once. The CDR3 sequence is CASETRGSNQPQHF. The CDR3 region has the DNA TGTGCCAGCGAGACAAGGGGAAGCAATCAGCCCCAGCATTTT. This chain joins TRBV5-6 and TRBJ1-5, with TRBD1 as a possible D gene (5 bases). The CDR3 totals 14 residues. V was trimmed by 7 bases and J by 1 base, leaving 12 bases between them. The germline V gene has CDR1 SGHDT and CDR2 YYEEEE.

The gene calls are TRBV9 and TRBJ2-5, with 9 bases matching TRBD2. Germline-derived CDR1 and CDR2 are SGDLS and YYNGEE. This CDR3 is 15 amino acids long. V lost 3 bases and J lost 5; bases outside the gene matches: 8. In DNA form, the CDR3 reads TGTGCCAGCAGCGGTAGCGGGGGTGGGTCGGAGACCCAGTACTTC. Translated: CASSGSGGGSETQYF.

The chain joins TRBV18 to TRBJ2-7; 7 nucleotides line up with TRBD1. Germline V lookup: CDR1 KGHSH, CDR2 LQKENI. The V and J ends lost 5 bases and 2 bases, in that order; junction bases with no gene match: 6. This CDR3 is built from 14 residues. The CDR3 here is CASSSLGTAYEQYF. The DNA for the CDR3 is TGTGCCAGCTCATCCTTAGGGACAGCCTACGAGCAGTACTTC.

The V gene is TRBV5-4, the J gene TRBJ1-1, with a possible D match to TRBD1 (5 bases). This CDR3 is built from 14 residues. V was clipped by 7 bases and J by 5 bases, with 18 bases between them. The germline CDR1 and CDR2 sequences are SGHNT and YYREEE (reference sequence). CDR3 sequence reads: CASSGGGERTEAFF. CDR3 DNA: TGTGCCAGCTCCGGGGGTGGGGAGCGGACTGAAGCTTTCTTT.

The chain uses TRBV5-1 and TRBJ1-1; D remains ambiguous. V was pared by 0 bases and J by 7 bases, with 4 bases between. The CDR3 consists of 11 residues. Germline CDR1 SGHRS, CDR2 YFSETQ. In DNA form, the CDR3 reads TGCGCCAGCAGCTTGGGCGGTGAAGCTTTCTTT. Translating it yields CASSLGGEAFF.

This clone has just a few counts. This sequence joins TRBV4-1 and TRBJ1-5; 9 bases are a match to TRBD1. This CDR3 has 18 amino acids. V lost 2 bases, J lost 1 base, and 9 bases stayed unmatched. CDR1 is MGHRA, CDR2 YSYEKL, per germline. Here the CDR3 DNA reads TGCGCCAGCAGCCAATACGTAGTAGGACAGGGGAGCAATCAGCCCCAGCATTTT. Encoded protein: CASSQYVVGQGSNQPQHF.

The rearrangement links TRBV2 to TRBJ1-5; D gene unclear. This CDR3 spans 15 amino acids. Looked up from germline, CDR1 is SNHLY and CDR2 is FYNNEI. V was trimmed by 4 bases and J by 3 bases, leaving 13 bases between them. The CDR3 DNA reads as TGTGCCAGCAGTGCCAGCGGGCAAACCAATCAGCCCCAGCATTTT. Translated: CASSASGQTNQPQHF.

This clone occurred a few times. CDR3 region: CASSYSGGVNTIYF. The DNA for the CDR3 is TGTGCCAGCAGTTACTCGGGAGGGGTGAACACCATATATTTT. The V gene is TRBV6-5, the J gene TRBJ1-3; TRBD1 is a possible D gene (5 bases). The CDR3 sequence is 14 residues long. Trimming removed 0 bases at V and 7 bases at J, with 10 bases between. The germline gives CDR1 MNHEY, CDR2 SVGAGI.

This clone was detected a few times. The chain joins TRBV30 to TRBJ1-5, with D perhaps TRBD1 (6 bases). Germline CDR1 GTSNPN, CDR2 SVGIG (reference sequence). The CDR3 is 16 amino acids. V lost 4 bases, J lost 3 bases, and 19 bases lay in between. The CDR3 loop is CAWKRPGQKVNQPQHF. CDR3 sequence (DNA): TGTGCCTGGAAGAGACCGGGACAAAAAGTCAATCAGCCCCAGCATTTT.

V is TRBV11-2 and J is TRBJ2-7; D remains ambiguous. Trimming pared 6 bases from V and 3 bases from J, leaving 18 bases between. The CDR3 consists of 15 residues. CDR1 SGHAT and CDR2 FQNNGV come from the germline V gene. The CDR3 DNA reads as TGTGCCAGCAGTCAAGTTTACCCGAACAGCTACGAGCAGTACTTC. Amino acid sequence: CASSQVYPNSYEQYF.